Sequencing of this T cell receptor (beta chain) was carried out in a study of blood T cell repertoires in COVID-19. Study-level background: Spain, Italy and the United States supplied samples that represented acute and convalescent COVID-19.

Unmatched junction bases numbered 4, after V lost 6 bases and J lost 2 bases. Per the germline V gene, CDR1 is MDHEN and CDR2 is SYDVKM. This CDR3 region has 14 residues. Clones were sequenced by immunoSEQ multiplex PCR, and TCRdb holds only the in-frame ones, with some missing. Counted here are about 190,000 clones, around 90% occurring once; the ten biggest clones make up about 0.58%. The rearrangement links TRBV28 to TRBJ1-1; 9 bases agree with TRBD1. The clonotype originates from a man aged 50 to 59 with acute or convalescent COVID-19. What was sequenced was peripheral blood. CDR3: CASSLTGGNTEAFF. The CDR3 region has the DNA TGTGCCAGCAGCCTGACAGGGGGTAACACTGAAGCTTTCTTT. Complete variable domain (other parts from reference TRBV28 and TRBJ1-1): DVKVTQSSRYLVKRTGEKVFLECVQDMDHENMFWYRQDPGLGLRLIYFSYDVKMKEKGDIPEGYSVSREKKERFSLILESASTNQTSMYLCASSLTGGNTEAFFGQGTRLTVV.